These 30 T cell receptor beta chains originate from one sample sequenced in a study of blood T cell repertoires in COVID-19. Using immunoSEQ multiplex PCR, the repertoire was profiled, and TCRdb retains in-frame clones only, with some absent. The sample holds fewer than 400,000 clones, less than 85% seen once. Material: peripheral blood. The origin of the receptors is a woman aged 18-29 years with acute or convalescent COVID-19.

V and J are TRBV27 and TRBJ2-7, with a tentative D call TRBD2 (6 bases). The CDR3 runs to 14 residues. The ends were cut back, 4 bases at V and 4 bases at J, with 14 bases in the middle. Germline V CDR1 and CDR2: MNHEY, SMNVEV (reference sequence). The DNA for the CDR3 is TGTGCCAGCAGTTCCCCGACTAGACCGTACGAGCAGTACTTC. Amino acids: CASSSPTRPYEQYF.

This chain joins TRBV5-1 and TRBJ2-7, with TRBD1 matching over 9 bases. Trimming took 0 bases from V and 6 from J; bases not matched to a gene: 7. The CDR3 has 15 amino acids. Germline loops: CDR1 SGHRS, CDR2 YFSETQ. CDR3 DNA: TGCGCCAGCAGCTTGGGACCGGGACAGGGAGGCGAGCAGTACTTC. Translating gives CASSLGPGQGGEQYF.

The chain recombines TRBV9 with TRBJ1-2, with 9 positions matching TRBD1. CDR3 size: 15 residues. The germline V gene has CDR1 SGDLS and CDR2 YYNGEE. Trimming cost V 4 bases and J 1 base; bases outside gene matches: 5. In nucleotides, the CDR3 is TGTGCCAGCAGCATTCGGACAGGGGATAACTATGGCTACACCTTC. It translates to CASSIRTGDNYGYTF.

This clone was seen only once. The J gene is TRBJ2-5, the V gene TRBV19; 7 nucleotides match TRBD2. This CDR3 spans 13 amino acids. CDR1 and CDR2 from the germline V gene are LNHDA and SQIVND (reference sequence). With 3 bases clipped from V and 4 bases from J, the junction kept 2 bases outside the gene matches. In DNA form, the CDR3 reads TGTGCCAGTAGTATCGGGGGGAGAGAGACCCAGTACTTC. It translates to CASSIGGRETQYF.

This rearrangement joins TRBV2 to TRBJ1-1; 8 bases agree with TRBD1. V shed 3 bases, J shed 1 base, and the junction held 4 bases outside the gene matches. The germline CDR1 and CDR2 sequences are SNHLY and FYNNEI. This CDR3 comprises 15 residues. The CDR3 DNA is TGTGCCAGCAGTGACCGGGACAGGTGGAACACTGAAGCTTTCTTT. It is translated as CASSDRDRWNTEAFF. The complete variable domain, with remaining parts taken from reference TRBV2 and TRBJ1-1, reads EPEVTQTPSHQVTQMGQEVILRCVPISNHLYFYWYRQILGQKVEFLVSFYNNEISEKSEIFDDQFSVERPDGSNFTLKIRSTKLEDSAMYFCASSDRDRWNTEAFFGQGTRLTVV.

The CDR3 sequence is CASSDQDRGPNTEAFF. The CDR3 DNA is TGTGCCAGTAGTGACCAAGACAGGGGGCCAAACACTGAAGCTTTCTTT. The V and J genes are TRBV19 and TRBJ1-1, with TRBD1 matching 10 bases. The CDR3 extends over 16 amino acids. V dropped 5 bases and J dropped 2; count of bases not matched to a gene: 8. Germline V lookup: CDR1 LNHDA, CDR2 SQIVND (reference sequence).

The chain uses TRBV19 and TRBJ1-2; 8 positions match TRBD1. The CDR3 extends over 12 amino acids. With V trimmed by 5 bases and J by 6 bases, 2 bases remained unmatched. Germline V gives CDR1 LNHDA, CDR2 SQIVND (reference sequence). As DNA, the CDR3 is TGTGCCAGTAGTTCAGGGGGCGATGGCTACACCTTC. It encodes CASSSGGDGYTF.

The V call is TRBV6-1, the J call TRBJ2-2; 10 bases line up with TRBD1. This CDR3 contains 19 residues. J lost 0 bases, V lost 4 bases, and 11 bases had no gene match. The germline gives CDR1 MNHNS, CDR2 SASEGT. The CDR3, as DNA: TGTGCCAGCAGTGGACAGGGGGCGGCTAGCGGAGCGAACACCGGGGAGCTGTTTTTT. Protein sequence: CASSGQGAASGANTGELFF.

The chain employs TRBV14 and TRBJ2-1; 7 nucleotides align to TRBD2. Germline V gives CDR1 SGHDN, CDR2 FVKESK. The V segment lost 1 base and the J segment 4 bases; nucleotides outside the gene matches: 7. The CDR3 runs to 16 residues. CDR3 loop: CASSQVGGGGYNEQFF. The CDR3 DNA reads as TGTGCCAGCAGCCAAGTTGGGGGGGGAGGGTACAATGAGCAGTTCTTC.

V usage is TRBV6-1 and J usage is TRBJ2-7, with 8 bases fitting TRBD1. The trim removed 4 bases at V and 2 bases at J, leaving 4 bases unmatched. CDR1 and CDR2 (germline): MNHNS, SASEGT. There are 14 residues in the CDR3. In DNA form, the CDR3 reads TGTGCCAGCAGTGTTTGGGGACAGGCCTACGAGCAGTACTTC. Encoded protein: CASSVWGQAYEQYF.

CDR3 nucleotides: TGTGCCAGCAGCCCCCAACCTGGGAGTAATGAAAAACTGTTTTTT. The encoded protein is CASSPQPGSNEKLFF. This chain uses TRBV9 with TRBJ1-4; D not certain. There are 15 residues in the CDR3. V was trimmed by 4 bases and J by 4 bases, leaving 14 bases between them. CDR1 SGDLS and CDR2 YYNGEE come from the germline V gene.

The rearrangement uses TRBV19 and TRBJ1-5; TRBD1 might be the D (5 bases). V was pared by 0 bases and J by 0 bases, with 18 bases between. The CDR3 covers 19 residues. CDR1 is LNHDA and CDR2 is SQIVND in the germline V gene (reference sequence). CDR3 sequence reads: CASSIDGGDGIFSNQPQHF. In DNA, the CDR3 is TGTGCCAGTAGTATAGATGGGGGGGACGGAATTTTTAGCAATCAGCCCCAGCATTTT. Complete variable domain (other parts from reference TRBV19 and TRBJ1-5): DGGITQSPKYLFRKEGQNVTLSCEQNLNHDAMYWYRQDPGQGLRLIYYSQIVNDFQKGDIAEGYSVSREKKESFPLTVTSAQKNPTAFYLCASSIDGGDGIFSNQPQHFGDGTRLSIL.

The chain has TRBV4-1 and TRBJ2-1, with TRBD2 matching over 7 bases. The CDR3 has 16 amino acids. Losses at the gene ends were 2 bases for V and 7 bases for J; bases not matched to a gene: 11. In germline, CDR1 is MGHRA, CDR2 YSYEKL. The CDR3 protein is CASSQRVGGGENEQFF. CDR3 sequence (DNA): TGCGCCAGCAGCCAACGAGTTGGCGGGGGAGAGAATGAGCAGTTCTTC.

The gene calls are TRBV7-6 and TRBJ1-5, with 7 bases identical to TRBD1. CDR1 and CDR2 from the germline V gene are SGHVS and FNYEAQ. This CDR3 comprises 16 residues. V gave up 5 bases and J gave up 1 base; unmatched junction bases: 8. CDR3 nucleotides: TGTGCCAGCAGCCTCTACAGGGGTAAGAGCAATCAGCCCCAGCATTTT. It codes for CASSLYRGKSNQPQHF.

The V and J genes are TRBV19 and TRBJ2-2, with TRBD1 identical over 8 bases. CDR1 and CDR2 from the germline V gene are LNHDA and SQIVND (reference sequence). The V and J ends lost 3 bases and 6 bases, in that order; junction bases with no gene match: 3. CDR3 length equals 14 residues. CDR3 in amino acids: CASSISDRAGELFF. DNA for the CDR3: TGTGCCAGTAGTATCTCGGACAGGGCCGGGGAGCTGTTTTTT.

This chain uses TRBV5-6 with TRBJ2-2; D ambiguous. CDR1 and CDR2 from the germline V gene are SGHDT and YYEEEE. V lost 0 bases to trimming and J lost 7 bases, with 4 bases between them. The CDR3 covers 12 residues. The CDR3 bases are TGTGCCAGCAGCTTGGGTATCGGGGAGCTGTTTTTT. Protein sequence: CASSLGIGELFF.

This sequence joins TRBV5-1 and TRBJ1-5; D may be TRBD1 (5 bases). V shed 2 bases and J shed 4 bases, with 10 bases lying between them. There are 14 residues in the CDR3. Germline lookup yields CDR1 SGHRS and CDR2 YFSETQ. The CDR3 region is CASSFYRQNQPQHF. CDR3 nucleotides: TGCGCCAGCAGCTTTTACAGGCAAAATCAGCCCCAGCATTTT.

This sequence joins TRBV28 and TRBJ1-2; D gene ambiguous. Germline CDR1 and CDR2: MDHEN and SYDVKM. V was pared by 5 bases and J by 0 bases, with 10 bases between. The length of the CDR3 is 14 residues. The CDR3 here is CASSRGLANYGYTF. CDR3 in DNA: TGTGCCAGCAGTCGGGGTTTAGCTAACTATGGCTACACCTTC.

The V and J genes are TRBV5-1 and TRBJ1-5; possibly TRBD1 for D (6 bases). Germline-derived CDR1 and CDR2 are SGHRS and YFSETQ. This CDR3 contains 14 residues. The germline V and J ends were trimmed by 0 bases and 7 bases, with 11 bases remaining between them. This CDR3 reads CASSLAGADQPQHF. CDR3 in DNA: TGCGCCAGCAGCTTGGCAGGGGCTGACCAGCCCCAGCATTTT.

This clone has just a few counts. V and J are TRBV11-3 and TRBJ1-5; no firm D call. CDR1 and CDR2 (germline): SGHNT, YENEEA. This CDR3 has 14 amino acids. Trimming cost V 1 base and J 5 bases, with 9 bases left between them. CDR3 region: CASSLGQTYQPQHF. CDR3 in DNA: TGTGCCAGCAGCTTAGGCCAGACTTATCAGCCCCAGCATTTT.

The rearrangement links TRBV11-2 to TRBJ1-4; D is unclear. Germline assignment: CDR1 SGHAT and CDR2 FQNNGV. V was trimmed by 4 bases and J by 8 bases, leaving 8 bases between them. The CDR3 extends over 12 amino acids. CDR3 in DNA: TGTGCCAGCAGCTGGACGGGGGAAAAACTGTTTTTT. The encoded protein is CASSWTGEKLFF.

The chain has TRBV2 and TRBJ2-1; D not certain. Germline CDR1 and CDR2: SNHLY and FYNNEI. With 8 bases removed from V and 0 bases from J, the gap between germline ends came to 17 bases. The CDR3 has 16 amino acids. In nucleotides, the CDR3 is TGTGCCAGCTCAATGTCGCTCGAGAGCTCCTACAATGAGCAGTTCTTC. This encodes CASSMSLESSYNEQFF.

CDR3 region: CASSLDGDSGSKTGELFF. In DNA, the CDR3 is TGTGCCAGCAGCTTAGATGGGGATAGCGGGAGTAAGACCGGGGAGCTGTTTTTT. The chain recombines TRBV7-9 with TRBJ2-2; 9 nucleotides match TRBD2. V lost 1 base, J lost 5 bases, and 11 bases stayed unmatched. From germline, CDR1 is SEHNR and CDR2 FQNEAQ (reference sequence). CDR3 length: 18 amino acids. Filled out from reference TRBV7-9 and TRBJ2-2, the complete variable domain reads DTGVSQNPRHKITKRGQNVTFRCDPISEHNRLYWYRQTLGQGPEFLTYFQNEAQLEKSRLLSDRFSAERPKGSFSTLEIQRTEQGDSAMYLCASSLDGDSGSKTGELFFGEGSRLTVL.

This chain connects TRBV7-3 to TRBJ2-3, with TRBD1 matching 8 bases. After removal of 0 bases from V and 4 bases from J, the junction contained 6 bases not matched to a gene. CDR1 and CDR2 (germline): SGHTA, FQGTGA. The CDR3 contains 16 residues. CDR3 residues: CASSLTGQERADTQYF. The CDR3 nucleotides read TGTGCCAGCAGCTTAACGGGACAGGAGAGGGCAGATACGCAGTATTTT.

V and J are TRBV5-1 and TRBJ1-5; D call uncertain. The CDR3 sequence is 13 residues long. Per the germline V gene, CDR1 is SGHRS and CDR2 is YFSETQ. V gave up 0 bases and J gave up 6 bases, with 7 bases separating them. The CDR3 DNA sequence: TGCGCCAGCAGCTTGGACGGGGTTCAGCCCCAGCATTTT. It encodes CASSLDGVQPQHF.

The chain has TRBV27 and TRBJ2-3; 7 positions agree with TRBD1. Per germline, CDR1 MNHEY and CDR2 SMNVEV (reference sequence). V gave up 9 bases and J gave up 4 bases; unmatched junction bases: 19. CDR3 length equals 17 residues. CDR3 sequence: CARVMPWRRGYADTQYF. The DNA for the CDR3 is TGTGCCAGGGTAATGCCGTGGCGCAGGGGGTACGCAGATACGCAGTATTTT.

The gene calls are TRBV29-1 and TRBJ2-1, with 9 bases fitting TRBD1. Trimming took 6 bases from V and 4 from J; bases not matched to a gene: 7. Germline V CDR1 and CDR2: SQVTM, ANQGSEA. This CDR3 spans 14 amino acids. Written as DNA, the CDR3 is TGCAGCGTGGGGACAGGGAAGAGTTACAATGAGCAGTTCTTC. Translation gives CSVGTGKSYNEQFF.

There are a few counts of this clone. The chain couples TRBV19 to TRBJ1-4, with 7 bases aligning to TRBD1. The germline CDR1 and CDR2 sequences are LNHDA and SQIVND (reference sequence). The length of the CDR3 is 15 residues. V lost 5 bases and J lost 12; bases outside the gene matches: 15. The CDR3 coding sequence is TGTGCCAGTAGTCCCGGGACAGCTAACCTAGAAGAACTGTTTTTT. This codes for CASSPGTANLEELFF.

The table lists this clone with a count of one. The rearrangement joins TRBV7-2 to TRBJ1-6; D is unresolved. V was trimmed by 1 base and J by 8 bases, leaving 12 bases between them. The germline CDR1 and CDR2 sequences are SGHTA and FQGNSA. This CDR3 is built from 15 residues. The CDR3, as DNA: TGTGCCAGCAGCTTAGTTTACAGAGGGCATTCACCCCTCCACTTT. Residues: CASSLVYRGHSPLHF. Full variable domain (outside the CDR3, taken from reference TRBV7-2 and TRBJ1-6): GAGVSQSPSNKVTEKGKDVELRCDPISGHTALYWYRQSLGQGLEFLIYFQGNSAPDKSGLPSDRFSAERTGGSVSTLTIQRTQQEDSAVYLCASSLVYRGHSPLHFGNGTRLTVT.

This clone has just one count. Within the sample, other DNA sequences also encode this same CDR3. This rearrangement joins TRBV30 to TRBJ1-5; D gene unclear. The length of the CDR3 is 13 residues. Germline V gene data show CDR1 as GTSNPN and CDR2 as SVGIG (reference sequence). V was pared by 0 bases and J by 4 bases, with 7 bases between. The CDR3 DNA reads TGTGCCTGGAGTGTTGAGTCGAATCAGCCCCAGCATTTT. Its translation is CAWSVESNQPQHF.